This T cell receptor (beta chain) is drawn from a study of breast tumors, draining lymph nodes, adjacent tissues. Findings and caveats of the study: Luminal-like breast cancer showed significantly greater tumor-nontumor repertoire similarity than basal-like breast cancer did.

The sample holds many counts of this clonotype. As yet, its antigen is unknown. TCRdb recomputed calls from the multiplex PCR reads with MiXCR, one row per CDR3 protein. Among about 100,000 distinct CDR3 sequences, approximately 22% were seen once, and the ten largest hold roughly 1.2%. Trimming at V came to 6 bases and at J to 5 bases, leaving 4 bases not matched to a gene. Per germline, CDR1 ENHRY and CDR2 SYGVKD. The CDR3 contains 14 residues. Samples came from axillary lymph nodes draining the breast cancer. The clonotype originates from a female donor with breast cancer. Some clones in this sample may be carry-over from other donors' samples. The chain couples TRBV10-3 to TRBJ2-3, with 11 bases fitting TRBD1. Sample: axillary lymph node tissue. Written as DNA, the CDR3 is TGTGCCATCAGGACCGGGACAGGGGGAGATACGCAGTATTTT. Residues: CAIRTGTGGDTQYF.